The clone carrying this TCR beta chain was seen only once. The study ran its PCR with 60 Vbeta and 13 Jbeta primers. The method was immunoSEQ multiplex PCR; TCRdb's version includes in-frame clones alone and lacks a portion of them. The table records around 150,000 clones, roughly 76% of them present only once. This sample is drawn from a study of cytomegalovirus exposure and HLA in healthy donors. Per the germline V gene, CDR1 is MDHEN and CDR2 is SYDVKM. The CDR3 sequence is 15 residues long. Deletions cut 5 bases from V and 4 bases from J, with 17 bases between. The specimen sequenced was PBMCs. V usage is TRBV28 and J usage is TRBJ1-2, with D perhaps TRBD1 (5 bases). This clonotype was sampled from a woman aged 45-60 years in good health and CMV-seronegative. CDR3: CASSLSDRWAYGYTF. DNA of the CDR3: TGTGCCAGCAGTCTATCCGACAGATGGGCCTATGGCTACACCTTC.